Following are 14 T cell receptor beta chains from one sample sequenced in a study of cytomegalovirus exposure and HLA in healthy donors. PCR involved 60 Vbeta and 13 Jbeta primers. The assay was immunoSEQ multiplex PCR, and TCRdb's table has in-frame clones only and misses some. The data contain roughly 100,000 clones, roughly 79% of them singletons. The sample consisted of PBMCs. The receptor set was obtained from a woman aged 40-49 years in good health and CMV-seronegative.

The chain links TRBV2 to TRBJ2-2, with a weak D call TRBD2 (6 bases). The CDR3 has 16 residues. V lost 7 bases to trimming and J lost 5 bases, with 20 bases between them. The germline V gene encodes CDR1 SNHLY and CDR2 FYNNEI. CDR3 coding DNA: TGTGCCAGCACTTCCTGGTGGGGACTTGGGACCGGGGAGCTGTTTTTT. It encodes CASTSWWGLGTGELFF.

The chain combines TRBV18 with TRBJ2-7; perhaps TRBD1 as D (5 bases). Germline loops: CDR1 KGHSH, CDR2 LQKENI. Trimming took 3 bases from V and 3 from J, leaving 18 bases between them. This CDR3 spans 16 amino acids. The CDR3 DNA sequence: TGTGCCAGCTCACCGGAGTCTGACAGCCTGAACTACGAGCAGTACTTC. Encoded protein: CASSPESDSLNYEQYF.

The CDR3 nucleotides are TGTGCCTGGAGTATCCGCCTAAACACAGATACGCAGTATTTT. Translating it yields CAWSIRLNTDTQYF. V usage is TRBV30 and J usage is TRBJ2-3, with no clear D. V dropped 2 bases and J dropped 2 bases, with 11 bases sitting between them. CDR1 is GTSNPN, CDR2 SVGIG, per germline (reference sequence). The CDR3 consists of 14 residues.

The chain uses TRBV7-9 and TRBJ1-6, with D tentatively TRBD1 (5 bases). Between the trimmed V and J ends, which lost 5 bases and 6 bases, there was a span of 17 bases. Looked up from germline, CDR1 is SEHNR and CDR2 is FQNEAQ (reference sequence). This CDR3 spans 16 amino acids. In nucleotides, the CDR3 is TGTGCCAGCAGCCCCCATCGGGGGAAGGTTAATTCACCCCTCCACTTT. Residues: CASSPHRGKVNSPLHF. The variable domain in full, completed from reference TRBV7-9 and TRBJ1-6, reads DTGVSQNPRHKITKRGQNVTFRCDPISEHNRLYWYRQTLGQGPEFLTYFQNEAQLEKSRLLSDRFSAERPKGSFSTLEIQRTEQGDSAMYLCASSPHRGKVNSPLHFGNGTRLTVT.

This clone occurred a few times. This sequence joins TRBV7-9 and TRBJ2-7, with 7 bases identical to TRBD1. The CDR3 length is 13 residues. The V and J ends lost 6 bases and 7 bases, in that order; junction bases with no gene match: 9. Germline V gives CDR1 SEHNR, CDR2 FQNEAQ (reference sequence). The CDR3, as DNA: TGTGCCAGCAGACCAGGACAGGTCCGGGAGCAGTACTTC. This sequence encodes CASRPGQVREQYF.

The chain employs TRBV5-1 and TRBJ2-5, with 8 bases that match TRBD1. The V gene end was trimmed by 3 bases and the J gene end by 5 bases; junction bases not matched to a gene: 12. The CDR3 is 16 amino acids. Germline V gene data show CDR1 as SGHRS and CDR2 as YFSETQ. The CDR3 reads CASSSQRQGRPETQYF. The CDR3, as DNA: TGCGCCAGCAGCTCGCAGCGACAGGGGCGACCGGAGACCCAGTACTTC.

The CDR3 loop is CASSQGGFGQGAIQPQHF. The CDR3, as DNA: TGCGCCAGCAGCCAAGGGGGCTTCGGACAGGGGGCCATTCAGCCCCAGCATTTT. The rearrangement joins TRBV4-1 to TRBJ1-5; TRBD1 matches at 11 bases. After removal of 1 base from V and 6 bases from J, the junction contained 11 bases not matched to a gene. CDR1 and CDR2 (germline): MGHRA, YSYEKL. The CDR3 has 18 amino acids.

The chain links TRBV5-1 to TRBJ2-1; the match to TRBD2 covers 8 bases. CDR1 SGHRS and CDR2 YFSETQ come from the germline V gene. CDR3 size: 17 residues. With V trimmed by 4 bases and J by 4 bases, 13 bases remained unmatched. The CDR3 protein is CASSHPNGVAGYNEQFF. CDR3 DNA sequence: TGCGCCAGCAGCCACCCGAACGGGGTAGCGGGATACAATGAGCAGTTCTTC.

The V gene is TRBV5-1, the J gene TRBJ1-1; D is perhaps TRBD1 (6 bases). Trimming took 9 bases from V and 4 from J, leaving 19 bases between them. Looked up from germline, CDR1 is SGHRS and CDR2 is YFSETQ. This CDR3 comprises 14 residues. For the CDR3, the DNA is TGCGCCACCACAGCCGGGGGGCCCACCACTGAAGCTTTCTTT. Its protein product is CATTAGGPTTEAFF.

J is TRBJ1-2 and V is TRBV12-5, with 8 positions matching TRBD1. CDR1 and CDR2 from the germline V gene are LGHNT and FRNRAP. V shed 7 bases, J shed 5 bases, and the junction held 12 bases outside the gene matches. The CDR3 sequence is 15 residues long. The CDR3 DNA is TGTGCTAGTGCCAACACTGACAGGGGTTGGTATGGCTACACCTTC. Protein product: CASANTDRGWYGYTF.

This clone was seen only a few times. J is TRBJ2-5 and V is TRBV6-6; TRBD1 matches at 7 bases. Per the germline V gene, CDR1 is MNHNY and CDR2 is SVGAGI (reference sequence). V shed 1 base, J shed 3 bases, and the junction held 5 bases outside the gene matches. This CDR3 contains 15 residues. The DNA for the CDR3 is TGTGCCAGCAGTTACTACCGGGACAGAAAAGAGACCCAGTACTTC. Protein sequence: CASSYYRDRKETQYF.

This clone came up a few times. The rearrangement links TRBV2 to TRBJ1-2, with D unresolved. V dropped 4 bases and J dropped 5 bases, with 11 bases sitting between them. From germline, CDR1 is SNHLY and CDR2 FYNNEI. This CDR3 is 13 amino acids long. The CDR3 bases are TGTGCCAGCAGTGGGATTAGCAGATATGGCTACACCTTC. This gives the protein CASSGISRYGYTF. Using reference TRBV2 and TRBJ1-2 for the parts outside the CDR3, the full variable domain is EPEVTQTPSHQVTQMGQEVILRCVPISNHLYFYWYRQILGQKVEFLVSFYNNEISEKSEIFDDQFSVERPDGSNFTLKIRSTKLEDSAMYFCASSGISRYGYTFGSGTRLTVV.

The V call is TRBV4-2, the J call TRBJ2-7; the D gene is possibly TRBD2 (5 bases). V was cut by 1 base and J by 6 bases, with 10 bases left in between. Germline V lookup: CDR1 LGHNA, CDR2 YNFKEQ. The CDR3 has 13 residues. CDR3 region: CASSQGTPLEQYF. The CDR3 DNA sequence: TGTGCCAGCAGCCAAGGGACTCCCCTCGAGCAGTACTTC.

The CDR3 region is CASRLIGCDGFF. CDR3 DNA sequence: TGTGCAAGTCGTCTCATCGGGTGCGACGGTTTTTTT. The chain has TRBV12-2 and TRBJ1-4. TRBV12-2 is a pseudogene. This CDR3 contains 12 residues.